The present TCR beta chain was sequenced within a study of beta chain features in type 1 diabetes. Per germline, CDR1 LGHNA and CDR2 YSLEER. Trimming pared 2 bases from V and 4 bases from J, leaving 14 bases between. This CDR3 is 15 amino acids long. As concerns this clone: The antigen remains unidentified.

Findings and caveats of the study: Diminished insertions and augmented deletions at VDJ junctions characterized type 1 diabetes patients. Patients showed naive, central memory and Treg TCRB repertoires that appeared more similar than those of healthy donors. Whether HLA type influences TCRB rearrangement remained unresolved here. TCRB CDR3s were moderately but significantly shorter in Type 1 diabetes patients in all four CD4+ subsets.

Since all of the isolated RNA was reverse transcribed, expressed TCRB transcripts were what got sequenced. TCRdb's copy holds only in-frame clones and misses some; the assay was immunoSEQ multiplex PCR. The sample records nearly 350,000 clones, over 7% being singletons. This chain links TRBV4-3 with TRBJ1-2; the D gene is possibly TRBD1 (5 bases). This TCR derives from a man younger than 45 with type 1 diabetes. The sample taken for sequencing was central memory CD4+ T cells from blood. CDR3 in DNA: TGCGCCAGCAGCCAAACGTCTCTGACAGCCTATGGCTACACCTTC. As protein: CASSQTSLTAYGYTF.